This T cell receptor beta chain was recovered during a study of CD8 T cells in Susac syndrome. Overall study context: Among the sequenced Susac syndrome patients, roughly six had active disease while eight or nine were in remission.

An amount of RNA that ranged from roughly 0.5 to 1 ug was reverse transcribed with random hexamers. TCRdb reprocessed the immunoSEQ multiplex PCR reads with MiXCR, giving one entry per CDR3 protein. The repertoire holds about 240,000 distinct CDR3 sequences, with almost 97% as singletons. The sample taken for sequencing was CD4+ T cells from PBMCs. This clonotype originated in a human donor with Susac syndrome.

CDR3 bases: TGCAGTGCTGTTAGGACAGGGTTCGCCGGGGAGCTGTTTTTT. Its protein product is CSAVRTGFAGELFF. J is TRBJ2-2 and V is TRBV20-1; 8 nucleotides match TRBD1. CDR1 DFQATT and CDR2 SNEGSKA come from the germline V gene (reference sequence). The junction had 8 bases not matched to a gene; V was cut back by 5 bases and J by 6 bases. The CDR3 has 14 amino acids.